The rows below give T cell receptor beta chains drawn from one sample of a study of low-dose radiotherapy and immunotherapy resistance in tumors. TCRdb passed the reads through MiXCR, listing each CDR3 protein once. The sample includes tens of thousands of distinct CDR3 sequences, approximately 49% of them seen just once. The specimen comprised PBMCs, sampled after low-dose radiotherapy plus immunotherapy. These receptors were collected from a male donor with gallbladder cancer. The CDR3 runs from the conserved cysteine through the conserved F or W. A D gene is named only where the DNA matches it firmly. Clone size appears in some rows only: once, few, many, or a class for an expanded clone.

D gene	clone size	J gene	V gene	CDR3 DNA	CDR3 protein
TRBD2	medium-sized	TRBJ2-5	TRBV2	TGTGCCAGCAGTGAGGCGGCTAGCGGAGAGACCCAGTACTTC	CASSEAASGETQYF
.	many	TRBJ2-6	TRBV15	TGTGCCACCAGCAGGCCGGACCGGGACGGTGGGGCCAACGTCCTGACTTTC	CATSRPDRDGGANVLTF
.	once	TRBJ2-7	TRBV24-1	TGTGCCACCAGTGATTCAACGGGGCAGGCATCCTACGAGCAGTACTTC	CATSDSTGQASYEQYF
TRBD1	.	TRBJ2-7	TRBV6-5	TGTGCCAGCAGTGAAGGGGCTTGGGGACAGATCTACGAGCAGTACTTC	CASSEGAWGQIYEQYF
.	few	TRBJ2-1	TRBV28	TGTGCCAGCAGCCGCTCGACAGGGCGGGGCGGGAATGAGCAGTTCTTC	CASSRSTGRGGNEQFF
TRBD2	many	TRBJ2-3	TRBV2	TGTGCCAGCAGACTAGCGGGATCCACAGATACGCAGTATTTT	CASRLAGSTDTQYF
.	many	TRBJ1-2	TRBV20-1	TGCAGTGTCGGGGGAGACGCCTATGGCTACACCTTC	CSVGGDAYGYTF
.	.	TRBJ2-1	TRBV20-1	TGCAGTGCTAGAGATACGGGATCCCCCTACAATGAGCAGTTCTTC	CSARDTGSPYNEQFF
TRBD2	.	TRBJ2-1	TRBV29-1	TGCAGCGCGAATAGACCACTAGCGACTTCCTACAATGAGCAGTTCTTC	CSANRPLATSYNEQFF
TRBD2	.	TRBJ2-7	TRBV9	TGTGCCAGCAGCGTAGCTACCGGTTCGGCGGGAGAGTACGAGCAGTACTTC	CASSVATGSAGEYEQYF
.	medium-sized	TRBJ1-2	TRBV28	TGTGCCAGCAGCTCCGGCCCGACACCCGATGTAACCTTC	CASSSGPTPDVTF
.	.	TRBJ1-6	TRBV7-3	TGTGCCAGCACCAAGGGGAGCGGGACACCCCTCCACTTT	CASTKGSGTPLHF
.	.	TRBJ2-7	TRBV5-1	.	CASTNQTSMYLCALTGRTYEQYF
.	many	TRBJ2-2	TRBV7-9	.	CATEAGENTGELFFF
.	once	TRBJ2-7	TRBV6-2/TRBV6-3	TGTGCCAGCAGTGGAGACAGGACCTACGAGCAGTACTTC	CASSGDRTYEQYF
TRBD1	.	TRBJ1-2	TRBV20-1	TGCAGTGCCCAACAGGGGCTAAATGGCTACACCTTC	CSAQQGLNGYTF
.	few	TRBJ2-1	TRBV24-1	TGTGCCACCAGTGAACCAGCCCACAATGAGCAGTTCTTC	CATSEPAHNEQFF
.	once	TRBJ2-7	TRBV11-2	TGTGCCAGCAGCTTAGATTTGGGGGCCGCGCAATCTTACGAGCAGTACTTC	CASSLDLGAAQSYEQYF
.	once	TRBJ2-3	TRBV7-8	TGTGCCAGCAGCCCCAGAAGCGGAGATACGCAGTATTTT	CASSPRSGDTQYF
.	many	TRBJ2-5	TRBV28	TGTGCCAGCAGTTTGCAGGGGTGGGAGACCCAGTACTTC	CASSLQGWETQYF
.	medium-sized	TRBJ2-6	TRBV6-4	TGTGCCAGCAGTGACTGGGGGCCTGGGGCCAACGTCCTGACTTTC	CASSDWGPGANVLTF
.	.	TRBJ2-2	TRBV11-2	TGTGCCAGCAGGGCGATTGGTGGACCCGGGGAGCTGTTTTTT	CASRAIGGPGELFF
.	many	TRBJ2-1	TRBV24-1	TGTGCCACCAGTGATAGAGCGATTTCCTACAATGAGCAGTTCTTC	CATSDRAISYNEQFF
TRBD2	.	TRBJ2-2	TRBV7-2	TGTGCCAGCAGCCAGTGGGTGCTAGCGGTGAACACCGGGGAGCTGTTTTTT	CASSQWVLAVNTGELFF
.	many	TRBJ1-1	TRBV18	TGTGCCAGCTCAAAGGAGGGCAGGCTGAACACTGAAGCTTTCTTT	CASSKEGRLNTEAFF
.	.	TRBJ1-2	TRBV7-3	TGTGCCAGCAGCGGGGAACAGGCCCGCGGCTACACCTTC	CASSGEQARGYTF
.	medium-sized	TRBJ2-3	TRBV15	TGTGCCACCAGCAGGCGGACCACAGTGGATACGCAGTATTTT	CATSRRTTVDTQYF
.	.	TRBJ1-3	TRBV3-1	TGTGCCAGCAGCGTTGACAGAAGCTCTGGAAACACCATATATTTT	CASSVDRSSGNTIYF
.	medium-sized	TRBJ2-1	TRBV7-2	TGTGCCAGCAGCCCGAATTACAATGAGCAGTTCTTC	CASSPNYNEQFF
TRBD1	.	TRBJ2-3	TRBV20-1	TGCAGTGCTATCAGTGACAGGGGCACAGATACGCAGTATTTT	CSAISDRGTDTQYF
TRBD2	.	TRBJ2-1	TRBV19	TGTGCCAGTAGTATGCTTAGCGGGGGGGCCCGAAATGAGCAGTTCTTC	CASSMLSGGARNEQFF